This T cell receptor (beta chain) was identified in a study of blood T cell repertoires in COVID-19. Enrollees, about 18 to 89 years old, lived in around 23 US areas. Cohorts were determined from participant-reported clinical history. Symptom resolution, clearance, or two negative PCRs marked the recovered donors of Cohort 3. This CDR3 comprises 16 residues. From germline, CDR1 is SGHNT and CDR2 YYREEE (reference sequence). V lost 0 bases to trimming and J lost 0 bases, with 10 bases between them. In the original processing: Amplification of reference gene primers was used by the study to estimate nucleated cell counts. Method: immunoSEQ multiplex PCR; TCRdb's copy keeps in-frame clones and lacks some. The V and J calls and clone size are taken from that table; D and trimming were inferred from the DNA. The data contain roughly 250,000 clones, 88% of them singletons.

V gene TRBV5-4 combines with J gene TRBJ2-1; D remains unclear. Sequencing was performed on PBMCs or T cells enriched from blood (not recorded which). The TCR comes from a woman in her fifties or sixties who had recovered from COVID-19. CDR3 sequence: CASSLGRRSSYNEQFF. The CDR3 nucleotides are TGTGCCAGCAGCTTGGGAAGGCGGAGCTCCTACAATGAGCAGTTCTTC.